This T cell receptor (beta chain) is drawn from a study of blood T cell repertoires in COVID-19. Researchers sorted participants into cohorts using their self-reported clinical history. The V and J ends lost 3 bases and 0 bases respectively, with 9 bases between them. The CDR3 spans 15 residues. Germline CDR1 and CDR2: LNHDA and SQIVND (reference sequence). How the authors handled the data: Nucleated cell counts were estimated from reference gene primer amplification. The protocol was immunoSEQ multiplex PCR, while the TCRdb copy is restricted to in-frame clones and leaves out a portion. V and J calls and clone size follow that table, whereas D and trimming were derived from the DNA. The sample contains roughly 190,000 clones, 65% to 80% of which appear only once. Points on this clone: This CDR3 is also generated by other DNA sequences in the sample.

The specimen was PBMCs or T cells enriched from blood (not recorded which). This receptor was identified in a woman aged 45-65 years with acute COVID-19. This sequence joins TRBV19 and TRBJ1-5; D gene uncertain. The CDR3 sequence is CASSIGGISNQPQHF. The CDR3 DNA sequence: TGTGCCAGTAGTATCGGAGGGATTAGCAATCAGCCCCAGCATTTT.